This T cell receptor (beta chain) emerged from a study of blood T cell repertoires in COVID-19. As for the study in general: Donors in the United States, Italy and Spain gave samples during acute or convalescent COVID-19. The cDNA or gDNA used as material had been derived from T cells, B-cell-depleted T cells, or PBMCs.

A remark on this clone: The junction departs from the called germline gene at one end, perhaps through a read error.

This CDR3 has 12 amino acids. TCRdb's copy holds only in-frame clones and misses some; the assay was immunoSEQ multiplex PCR. The sample lists 98,000 or so clones; 85% to 90% were seen once. Material for sequencing was peripheral blood. The receptor was isolated from a human donor in a cohort sampled during active COVID-19. The chain carries TRBV12-3 or TRBV12-4 and TRBJ1-2; 7 nucleotides match TRBD1. Here the CDR3 reads CASSSSGQRLYF. The CDR3 nucleotides are TGTGCCAGCAGCTCCTCGGGACAGCGTTTATATTTC.